This is a list of T cell receptor beta chains from one sample in a study of identical twins. A single record per CDR3 protein comes from TCRdb applying MiXCR to the 5' RACE reads. The sample contains 150,000 or so distinct CDR3 sequences, around 3.6% of which appear only once. The material sequenced was memory T cells sorted from blood. The origin of the receptors is a man aged 18 to 29 in good health. Each CDR3 is given with its conserved first and last residue. The order of the fields is CDR3 DNA, CDR3 protein, D gene, V gene, clone size, J gene. A D gene is named only where the DNA matches it firmly. The size field reads how often the clone was seen (once, few, many) or a class if it is expanded.

CDR3nt: TGTGCCAGCAGTTTACGGGACAGGGGGTTTCGGTTCTTT; CDR3aa: CASSLRDRGFRFF; d_gene: TRBD1; v_gene: TRBV12-3/TRBV12-4; abundance: many; j_gene: TRBJ1-1
CDR3nt: TGTGCCAGCAGCCTCGGGGGGGCTTCCTATGGCTACACCTTC; CDR3aa: CASSLGGASYGYTF; d_gene: .; v_gene: TRBV27; abundance: many; j_gene: TRBJ1-2
CDR3nt: TGTGCCAGCAGCTCGAACACACTAAGCGGGAGGGGCCTAGGCGGGGAGCTGTTTTTT; CDR3aa: CASSSNTLSGRGLGGELFF; d_gene: TRBD2; v_gene: TRBV7-3; abundance: many; j_gene: TRBJ2-2
CDR3nt: TGTGCCAGCAGTTTTGAGGGTAGGGGCAATCAGCCCCAGCATTTT; CDR3aa: CASSFEGRGNQPQHF; d_gene: .; v_gene: TRBV12-3/TRBV12-4; abundance: many; j_gene: TRBJ1-5
CDR3nt: TGTGCCAGCAGCGTAGCGGCACAGACTGAAGCTTTCTTT; CDR3aa: CASSVAAQTEAFF; d_gene: .; v_gene: TRBV9; abundance: many; j_gene: TRBJ1-1
CDR3nt: TGCAGCGTTCCCCTTATAAGCTGGGGACTAGCGGGGCAAGAGACCCAGTACTTC; CDR3aa: CSVPLISWGLAGQETQYF; d_gene: TRBD2; v_gene: TRBV29-1; abundance: many; j_gene: TRBJ2-5
CDR3nt: TGTGCCAGCAGCTTAGTAGGACAGGGGGTTGGGGAGACCCAGTACTTC; CDR3aa: CASSLVGQGVGETQYF; d_gene: TRBD1; v_gene: TRBV5-6; abundance: many; j_gene: TRBJ2-5
CDR3nt: TGTGCCAGCAGCTACAGTTCGGGGGGCGTCTATGGCTACACCTTC; CDR3aa: CASSYSSGGVYGYTF; d_gene: .; v_gene: TRBV7-9; abundance: many; j_gene: TRBJ1-2
CDR3nt: TGTGCCAGCAGCCAGGGTAAAGATACGCAGTATTTT; CDR3aa: CASSQGKDTQYF; d_gene: .; v_gene: TRBV3-1; abundance: many; j_gene: TRBJ2-3
CDR3nt: TGTGCCAGCAGTTTGGTCTACAATCAGCCCCAGCATTTT; CDR3aa: CASSLVYNQPQHF; d_gene: .; v_gene: TRBV12-3/TRBV12-4; abundance: few; j_gene: TRBJ1-5
CDR3nt: TGTGCCAGCAGTACGACAGGGGTGACCGGGGAGCTGTTTTTT; CDR3aa: CASSTTGVTGELFF; d_gene: TRBD1; v_gene: TRBV6-4; abundance: many; j_gene: TRBJ2-2
CDR3nt: TGTGCCAGCAGTTTGGACAGCGGCCCTCGTGAGCAGTACTTC; CDR3aa: CASSLDSGPREQYF; d_gene: .; v_gene: TRBV28; abundance: many; j_gene: TRBJ2-7
CDR3nt: TGTGCCAGCAGTTTCGGTAGCAATCAGCCCCAGCATTTT; CDR3aa: CASSFGSNQPQHF; d_gene: .; v_gene: TRBV12-3/TRBV12-4; abundance: many; j_gene: TRBJ1-5
CDR3nt: TGTGCCACCAGCAGAAGAATCGGGACTAGCCGCGATGAGCAGTTCTTC; CDR3aa: CATSRRIGTSRDEQFF; d_gene: TRBD2; v_gene: TRBV15; abundance: many; j_gene: TRBJ2-1
CDR3nt: TGCGCCAGCAGCTTGGCGGAGAACACTGAAGCTTTCTTT; CDR3aa: CASSLAENTEAFF; d_gene: .; v_gene: TRBV5-1; abundance: many; j_gene: TRBJ1-1
CDR3nt: TGTGCCAGCAGCCCAGGGGACGGCTCCTACAATGAGCAGTTCTTC; CDR3aa: CASSPGDGSYNEQFF; d_gene: .; v_gene: TRBV7-8; abundance: many; j_gene: TRBJ2-1
CDR3nt: TGTGCCACCAGTGACTCGAGTTGGGGCAATGAGCAGTTCTTC; CDR3aa: CATSDSSWGNEQFF; d_gene: .; v_gene: TRBV24-1; abundance: many; j_gene: TRBJ2-1
CDR3nt: TGCGCCAGCAGCTTGGCCGGGGGCGGAATCAATTCACCCCTCCACTTT; CDR3aa: CASSLAGGGINSPLHF; d_gene: .; v_gene: TRBV5-1; abundance: many; j_gene: TRBJ1-6
CDR3nt: TGTGCCAGCAGCTCCCTGCTGGGGGGCTACACCTTC; CDR3aa: CASSSLLGGYTF; d_gene: .; v_gene: TRBV7-2; abundance: many; j_gene: TRBJ1-2
CDR3nt: TGTGCCAGCAGTTCCATCGACTCCTACAATGAGCAGTTCTTC; CDR3aa: CASSSIDSYNEQFF; d_gene: .; v_gene: TRBV2; abundance: many; j_gene: TRBJ2-1
CDR3nt: TGTGCCAGCACCCGGCGGCCCGGGGGGTCCGACACTGAAGCTTTCTTT; CDR3aa: CASTRRPGGSDTEAFF; d_gene: .; v_gene: TRBV6-1; abundance: many; j_gene: TRBJ1-1
CDR3nt: TGTGCCAGCAGTTTATCGAGAGGGAGAATATCCCAAGAGACCCAGTACTTC; CDR3aa: CASSLSRGRISQETQYF; d_gene: .; v_gene: TRBV27; abundance: many; j_gene: TRBJ2-5
CDR3nt: TGCAGTGCTAGAGCCACCTATAGCACAGATACGCAGTATTTT; CDR3aa: CSARATYSTDTQYF; d_gene: .; v_gene: TRBV20-1; abundance: many; j_gene: TRBJ2-3
CDR3nt: TGTGCCAGCAGTGTAGGACAGGGCGGCAATCAGCCCCAGCATTTT; CDR3aa: CASSVGQGGNQPQHF; d_gene: TRBD1; v_gene: TRBV12-3/TRBV12-4; abundance: many; j_gene: TRBJ1-5
CDR3nt: TGTGCCAGCAGCTTAGCGGGGGCGGGTGGCTACACCTTC; CDR3aa: CASSLAGAGGYTF; d_gene: .; v_gene: TRBV7-8; abundance: many; j_gene: TRBJ1-2
CDR3nt: TGCAGTGCTATTATACCGGGACAGGGGGCCACAGATACGCAGTATTTT; CDR3aa: CSAIIPGQGATDTQYF; d_gene: TRBD1; v_gene: TRBV20-1; abundance: many; j_gene: TRBJ2-3
CDR3nt: TGTGCCATCAACCGGGAGAGGCAAGAGACCCAGTACTTC; CDR3aa: CAINRERQETQYF; d_gene: .; v_gene: TRBV10-3; abundance: many; j_gene: TRBJ2-5